This T cell receptor beta chain was sequenced during a study of control samples from healthy donors and cancer patients (dated by TCRdb to 2018 to 2020). The CDR3 starts with the cysteine, ends with the phenylalanine, and has 13 residues. Kept here is only the CDR3 DNA, which spans 39 bases and is read in frame from base 1. A distance of 10 bases separates the germline ends of V and J, which lose 5 bases and 4 bases respectively. Looking up the germline V gene yields CDR1 KGHDR and CDR2 SFDVKD. Concerning this clone: Its antigen is currently not known. Base qualities were left out, and no much larger clone turns up one base away.

Receptors were amplified or captured by the immunoSEQ multiplex PCR assay. The table was pulled from immuneACCESS by TCRdb, which kept in-frame rearrangements only. Such tables lose some clones; where checked, under half of the loss comes from unresolved V genes, and the rest has no known cause. For this sample the table gives approximately 100,000 clones, of which 90% were detected only once. Under 4.5% of the sample belongs to the ten largest clones. Input material: blood. The chain is made from TRBV24-1 and TRBJ2-5; tentative D gene TRBD2, with 6 bases matching. This TCR was sampled from a human donor in good health. The donor label of this sample is uncertain. The CDR3 region: CATSGLEGETQYF. Read as DNA, the sequence is TGTGCCACCAGTGGACTAGAAGGAGAGACCCAGTACTTC.